These 32 T cell receptor beta chains were all obtained from the same sample, sequenced in a study of shared clonotypes between healthy human individuals. Using immunoSEQ multiplex PCR, the repertoire was profiled, and TCRdb retains in-frame clones only, with some absent. Among some 2,400,000 clones, around 95% were seen once, and the ten largest hold around 0.13%. Sequences were obtained from naive CD4+ T cells sorted from blood. Subset denoted: CD45RA+ positively selected. Receptors were obtained from a young man in good health.

The chain joins TRBV6-5 to TRBJ1-2, with D tentatively TRBD1 (5 bases). The germline gives CDR1 MNHEY, CDR2 SVGAGI. The V gene lost 2 bases and the J gene lost 4 bases, with 17 bases spanning the gap. The CDR3 extends over 16 amino acids. The CDR3 DNA follows: TGTGCCAGCAGTTACCTCGGGGACTCCGAGGTCTATGGCTACACCTTC. It codes for CASSYLGDSEVYGYTF.

V and J are TRBV6-1 and TRBJ2-1; 11 positions agree with TRBD2. From germline, CDR1 is MNHNS and CDR2 SASEGT. Germline trimming cut 6 bases from V and 4 bases from J; bases unmatched to any gene: 5. The CDR3 loop spans 15 amino acids. This CDR3 is CASSSGTSGYNEQFF. Here the CDR3 DNA reads TGTGCCAGCAGCTCCGGGACTAGCGGATACAATGAGCAGTTCTTC.

Points on this clone: The same CDR3 can be traced to other DNA sequences in this sample. This chain connects TRBV18 to TRBJ2-6, with a tentative D call TRBD1 (6 bases). CDR1 KGHSH and CDR2 LQKENI come from the germline V gene. The CDR3 has 16 amino acids. The V and J ends lost 0 bases and 1 base respectively, with 7 bases between them. The chain's CDR3 is CASSPPGASGANVLTF. The CDR3, as DNA: TGTGCCAGCTCACCACCGGGGGCGTCTGGGGCCAACGTCCTGACTTTC.

The CDR3 loop reads CASSSQGGGTNEQYF. The CDR3 nucleotides read TGTGCCAGCAGCTCACAGGGGGGCGGGACGAACGAGCAGTACTTC. V is TRBV7-2 and J is TRBJ2-7; TRBD1 matches at 8 bases. Trimming cost V 4 bases and J 5 bases; bases outside gene matches: 10. CDR1 and CDR2 (germline): SGHTA, FQGNSA. The CDR3 runs to 15 residues.

The chain joins TRBV19 to TRBJ1-5; 9 bases align to TRBD1. Per the germline V gene, CDR1 is LNHDA and CDR2 is SQIVND (reference sequence). This CDR3 contains 15 residues. The junction had 7 bases not matched to a gene; V was cut back by 4 bases and J by 6 bases. The CDR3 coding sequence is TGTGCCAGTAGTACGTACAGGGGGCAGGGTCAGCCCCAGCATTTT. Protein sequence: CASSTYRGQGQPQHF.

CDR3 in amino acids: CASSRGLGMDTEAFF. The DNA of the CDR3 is TGTGCCAGCAGCCGAGGGTTGGGGATGGACACTGAAGCTTTCTTT. The rearrangement links TRBV6-5 to TRBJ1-1; D is unresolved. The CDR3 consists of 15 residues. Germline V gene sequence: CDR1 MNHEY, CDR2 SVGAGI. V was pared by 6 bases and J by 3 bases, with 17 bases between.

The rearrangement links TRBV9 to TRBJ2-3, with 12 bases matching TRBD1. This CDR3 spans 16 amino acids. V shed 1 base, J shed 3 bases, and the junction held 3 bases outside the gene matches. The germline gives CDR1 SGDLS, CDR2 YYNGEE. CDR3 bases: TGTGCCAGCAGCGTATTGGGACAGGGGGCTACAGATACGCAGTATTTT. Amino acid sequence: CASSVLGQGATDTQYF.

This chain connects TRBV18 to TRBJ2-3; D is perhaps TRBD2 (6 bases). V was pared by 3 bases and J by 1 base, with 11 bases between. CDR3 size: 15 residues. CDR1 KGHSH and CDR2 LQKENI come from the germline V gene. DNA of the CDR3: TGTGCCAGCTCACCCAACAGGAGGGGCACAGATACGCAGTATTTT. Protein sequence: CASSPNRRGTDTQYF.

This clone appeared a few times. The chain couples TRBV10-3 to TRBJ1-2; TRBD1 agrees at 8 bases. Germline-derived CDR1 and CDR2 are ENHRY and SYGVKD. Trimming took 4 bases from V and 3 from J; bases not matched to a gene: 1. The CDR3 is 13 amino acids. CDR3 nucleotide sequence: TGTGCCATCAGTGCGACAGGGGACTATGGCTACACCTTC. This codes for CAISATGDYGYTF.

This clone was seen a single time. The chain recombines TRBV5-4 with TRBJ2-7; 8 bases agree with TRBD1. CDR3 length: 16 residues. The V segment lost 1 base and the J segment 0 bases; nucleotides outside the gene matches: 6. Germline V gene data show CDR1 as SGHNT and CDR2 as YYREEE (reference sequence). CDR3 sequence: CASSLLRGQGSYEQYF. The CDR3 nucleotides read TGTGCCAGCAGCTTGCTCAGGGGGCAGGGCTCCTACGAGCAGTACTTC.

The J gene is TRBJ2-2, the V gene TRBV7-2, with D perhaps TRBD2 (5 bases). The CDR3 contains 15 residues. Germline-derived CDR1 and CDR2 are SGHTA and FQGNSA. Deletions cut 1 base from V and 6 bases from J, with 12 bases between. CDR3 residues: CASSLGLRGSGELFF. The CDR3 nucleotides are TGTGCCAGCAGCTTAGGCCTCCGGGGTTCCGGGGAGCTGTTTTTT.

This chain's CDR3 is CASSSRQGAIHQNEKLFF. CDR3 in DNA: TGTGCCAGCAGCTCCCGACAGGGGGCTATTCATCAAAATGAAAAACTGTTTTTT. This chain joins TRBV7-2 and TRBJ1-4; 10 bases agree with TRBD1. The CDR3 is 18 residues long. CDR1 and CDR2 (germline): SGHTA, FQGNSA. J gave up 5 bases and V 4 bases, and 13 bases lay outside the gene matches.

J is TRBJ1-2 and V is TRBV4-2; tentative D call: TRBD1 (6 bases). The germline CDR1 and CDR2 sequences are LGHNA and YNFKEQ. Deletions cut 0 bases from V and 4 bases from J, with 12 bases between. The CDR3 is 15 residues long. CDR3 residues: CASSQDLRGGYGYTF. CDR3 bases: TGTGCCAGCAGCCAAGATCTCAGGGGAGGCTATGGCTACACCTTC.

This rearrangement joins TRBV7-8 to TRBJ2-7, with D uncertain. Looked up from germline, CDR1 is SGHVS and CDR2 is FQNEAQ. The CDR3 loop spans 16 amino acids. Trimming took off 3 bases at V and 5 bases at J, with 20 bases between the two ends. The CDR3 is CASSFGTQGPSDEQYF. In DNA form, the CDR3 reads TGTGCCAGCAGCTTCGGAACCCAAGGGCCATCCGACGAGCAGTACTTC.

The chain uses TRBV4-3 and TRBJ2-1; D not resolved. V lost 0 bases and J 4 bases, leaving 13 bases between the germline ends. The CDR3 is made up of 16 amino acids. Germline V gives CDR1 LGHNA, CDR2 YSLEER. The CDR3 DNA is TGCGCCAGCAGCCAAGATCGGAGTGGCGCTTACAATGAGCAGTTCTTC. Encoded protein: CASSQDRSGAYNEQFF.

The table lists this clone with a count of one. This sequence joins TRBV7-9 and TRBJ2-4; 8 nucleotides agree with TRBD1. CDR1 is SEHNR and CDR2 is FQNEAQ in the germline V gene (reference sequence). The CDR3 is 14 amino acids. J was trimmed by 5 bases and V by 5 bases; bases with no gene match: 5. The CDR3 sequence: CASSPRTGQNIQYF. CDR3 bases: TGTGCCAGCAGCCCCCGGACAGGGCAAAACATTCAGTACTTC.

This rearrangement joins TRBV19 to TRBJ1-2, with 8 bases matching TRBD1. Losses at the gene ends were 5 bases for V and 8 bases for J; bases not matched to a gene: 7. Germline-derived CDR1 and CDR2 are LNHDA and SQIVND (reference sequence). CDR3 length: 13 amino acids. The CDR3 is CASSYRQGIGYTF. The DNA of the CDR3 is TGTGCCAGTAGTTACCGACAGGGGATCGGCTACACCTTC. The full variable domain, with the rest looked up from reference TRBV19 and TRBJ1-2, is DGGITQSPKYLFRKEGQNVTLSCEQNLNHDAMYWYRQDPGQGLRLIYYSQIVNDFQKGDIAEGYSVSREKKESFPLTVTSAQKNPTAFYLCASSYRQGIGYTFGSGTRLTVV.

In regard to this clone: Other DNA sequences in this specimen translate into the identical CDR3. The chain has TRBV7-8 and TRBJ1-1; a weak D match, TRBD1 (6 bases). The germline V and J ends were trimmed by 5 bases and 1 base, with 8 bases remaining between them. CDR1 is SGHVS and CDR2 is FQNEAQ in the germline V gene. The CDR3 runs 13 residues. The CDR3 is CASSQGQNTEAFF. CDR3 coding DNA: TGTGCCAGCAGCCAGGGACAGAACACTGAAGCTTTCTTT.

This chain's CDR3 is CASSSRTELLNTEAFF. CDR3 bases: TGCGCCAGCAGCTCAAGGACGGAACTATTGAACACTGAAGCTTTCTTT. This chain connects TRBV5-1 to TRBJ1-1, with no clear D. V gave up 3 bases and J gave up 0 bases, with 15 bases separating them. CDR1 is SGHRS, CDR2 YFSETQ, per germline. The CDR3 consists of 16 residues.

This clone showed up just a few times. The chain employs TRBV7-2 and TRBJ2-7; tentatively, D is TRBD2 (6 bases). V shed 5 bases and J shed 6 bases, with 20 bases lying between them. Looked up from germline, CDR1 is SGHTA and CDR2 is FQGNSA. This CDR3 is 15 amino acids long. The CDR3 DNA reads TGTGCCAGCAGCGAATCCACGGGAGTTGTGGGCGAGCAGTACTTC. It yields the protein CASSESTGVVGEQYF.

The V gene is TRBV6-1, the J gene TRBJ1-6, with a weak D call TRBD1 (6 bases). The V end lost 6 bases, the J end lost 6 bases, and 15 bases lay between the germline ends. The CDR3 totals 15 residues. The V gene's germline CDR1 is MNHNS and CDR2 SASEGT. For the CDR3, the DNA is TGTGCCAGCAGCGGAAGACAGGTTCTTAATTCACCCCTCCACTTT. This codes for CASSGRQVLNSPLHF.

The chain recombines TRBV9 with TRBJ2-7; D gene unclear. The CDR3 is 14 amino acids. Germline V gives CDR1 SGDLS, CDR2 YYNGEE. Trimming cost V 0 bases and J 2 bases, with 9 bases left between them. CDR3 sequence reads: CASSVGYSTYEQYF. The DNA of the CDR3 is TGTGCCAGCAGCGTAGGATATTCCACCTACGAGCAGTACTTC.

The genes are TRBV5-1 and TRBJ2-1; 7 positions match TRBD1. The length of the CDR3 is 15 residues. Trimming at V came to 4 bases and at J to 2 bases, leaving 6 bases not matched to a gene. Looked up from germline, CDR1 is SGHRS and CDR2 is YFSETQ. The CDR3 region is CASSATGAAYNEQFF. In nucleotides, the CDR3 is TGCGCCAGCAGCGCAACAGGGGCGGCCTACAATGAGCAGTTCTTC.

The chain combines TRBV7-6 with TRBJ2-3; TRBD1 aligns across 10 bases. Germline CDR1 and CDR2: SGHVS and FNYEAQ. CDR3 size: 15 residues. V lost 5 bases to trimming and J lost 1 base; unmatched junction nucleotides: 3. Here the CDR3 DNA reads TGTGCCAGCAGCCGCGGGACAGGGGGCACAGATACGCAGTATTTT. Its protein is CASSRGTGGTDTQYF.

The chain combines TRBV5-1 with TRBJ1-6; no clear D. In germline, CDR1 is SGHRS, CDR2 YFSETQ. The CDR3 loop spans 14 amino acids. The V gene lost 1 base and the J gene lost 4 bases, with 6 bases spanning the gap. The DNA for the CDR3 is TGCGCCAGCAGCTTGAACGATTATAATTCACCCCTCCACTTT. This translates into CASSLNDYNSPLHF.

The chain combines TRBV2 with TRBJ1-4; D remains unclear. The CDR3 covers 12 residues. The germline CDR1 and CDR2 sequences are SNHLY and FYNNEI. V was trimmed by 4 bases and J by 7 bases, leaving 7 bases between them. Written as DNA, the CDR3 is TGTGCCAGCAGTGGAGGGAGTGAAAAACTGTTTTTT. This sequence encodes CASSGGSEKLFF.

The genes are TRBV6-5 and TRBJ1-3; TRBD1 matches at 9 bases. From germline, CDR1 is MNHEY and CDR2 SVGAGI. This CDR3 contains 15 residues. The trim removed 5 bases at V and 3 bases at J, leaving 5 bases unmatched. CDR3 coding DNA: TGTGCCAGCAGTCCCGGGACAGGGAATGGAAACACCATATATTTT. It yields the protein CASSPGTGNGNTIYF.

CDR3 coding DNA: TGTGCCAGCAGTTACTCGGTGGTAGGGGGCAACTATGGCTACACCTTC. Translated: CASSYSVVGGNYGYTF. This chain uses TRBV6-5 with TRBJ1-2; 7 bases match TRBD1. The CDR3 totals 16 residues. The V gene's germline CDR1 is MNHEY and CDR2 SVGAGI. V was clipped by 0 bases and J by 2 bases; unmatched bases: 6.

This rearrangement joins TRBV6-6 to TRBJ2-1; D is possibly TRBD1 or TRBD2 (5 bases each). CDR3 length equals 15 residues. The V end lost 4 bases, the J end lost 6 bases, and 16 bases lay between the germline ends. The germline CDR1 and CDR2 sequences are MNHNY and SVGAGI (reference sequence). CDR3: CASSSQGVLFNEQFF. In DNA form, the CDR3 reads TGTGCCAGCAGTTCCCAGGGAGTTCTATTCAATGAGCAGTTCTTC.

The V gene is TRBV6-1, the J gene TRBJ2-7; maybe TRBD1 (6 bases). CDR3 length equals 13 residues. V was clipped by 6 bases and J by 6 bases, with 15 bases between them. Germline loops: CDR1 MNHNS, CDR2 SASEGT. The CDR3 sequence: CASSQGHSSEQYF. In DNA form, the CDR3 reads TGTGCCAGCAGCCAGGGGCACTCTAGCGAGCAGTACTTC.

This clone was picked up one time. The rearrangement joins TRBV6-1 to TRBJ1-3; D is uncertain. V lost 2 bases and J 4 bases, leaving 9 bases between the germline ends. Germline V gene lookup returns CDR1 MNHNS and CDR2 SASEGT. The CDR3 extends over 14 amino acids. In DNA, the CDR3 is TGTGCCAGCAGTGAAAGCGACCGGGGAAACACCATATATTTT. It is translated as CASSESDRGNTIYF.

The rearrangement joins TRBV9 to TRBJ1-1; D is unclear. CDR3 length equals 14 residues. Germline values: CDR1 SGDLS, CDR2 YYNGEE. The V end lost 0 bases, the J end lost 3 bases, and 9 bases lay between the germline ends. Here the CDR3 reads CASSVALRDTEAFF. In nucleotides, the CDR3 is TGTGCCAGCAGCGTAGCTTTGAGGGACACTGAAGCTTTCTTT.